The 12 T cell receptor beta chains below all came from one sample that was sequenced in a study of T cell responses to AZD1222 COVID-19 vaccine. Method: immunoSEQ multiplex PCR; TCRdb's copy keeps in-frame clones and lacks some. The sample consists of just under 150,000 clones, more than 70% of them appearing once. Here the sequenced sample was peripheral blood, taken 28 days after the second AZD1222 dose. These receptors were obtained from an adult who received the AZD1222 COVID-19 vaccine.

The chain employs TRBV6-5 and TRBJ2-7; 10 bases are a match to TRBD2. The CDR3 is 15 amino acids. With 2 bases clipped from V and 3 bases from J, the junction kept 4 bases outside the gene matches. The V gene's germline CDR1 is MNHEY and CDR2 SVGAGI. CDR3 protein: CASSYQSGGVYEQYF. The CDR3 nucleotides are TGTGCCAGCAGTTACCAGAGCGGGGGGGTCTACGAGCAGTACTTC.

This chain uses TRBV29-1 with TRBJ2-2; D is perhaps TRBD1 (6 bases). Germline V CDR1 and CDR2: SQVTM, ANQGSEA. The CDR3 runs to 14 residues. Trimming took 4 bases from V and 1 from J, leaving 10 bases between them. CDR3 coding DNA: TGCAGCGTTGTAGAGACAGGGAACACCGGGGAGCTGTTTTTT. Translated, it gives CSVVETGNTGELFF.

The chain is built from TRBV27 and TRBJ2-1, with D maybe TRBD2 (6 bases). CDR1 MNHEY and CDR2 SMNVEV come from the germline V gene (reference sequence). The V gene lost 8 bases and the J gene lost 4 bases, with 12 bases spanning the gap. The CDR3 has 13 amino acids. CDR3 nucleotide sequence: TGTGCCAGCCGCCGGGACTTTTACAATGAGCAGTTCTTC. This sequence encodes CASRRDFYNEQFF.

The chain links TRBV6-5 to TRBJ1-2; 12 bases map to TRBD1. Germline CDR1 MNHEY, CDR2 SVGAGI. The CDR3 runs 14 residues. After removal of 6 bases from V and 7 bases from J, the junction contained 6 bases not matched to a gene. CDR3 protein: CASRTGTGGFGYTF. The CDR3, as DNA: TGTGCCAGCAGAACCGGGACAGGGGGCTTTGGCTACACCTTC.

CDR3 nucleotides: TGTGCCAGCAGCTTTAAAGGGACAGGCGCTGAAGCTTTCTTT. Translating it yields CASSFKGTGAEAFF. The V gene is TRBV7-2, the J gene TRBJ1-1; 8 bases are a match to TRBD1. Germline CDR1 is SGHTA and CDR2 is FQGNSA. CDR3 length: 14 amino acids. J lost 6 bases, V lost 3 bases, and 6 bases had no gene match.

The chain recombines TRBV7-8 with TRBJ2-2; 10 nucleotides align to TRBD2. Germline V gives CDR1 SGHVS, CDR2 FQNEAQ. The length of the CDR3 is 16 residues. With V trimmed by 5 bases and J by 6 bases, 9 bases remained unmatched. Here the CDR3 DNA reads TGTGCCAGCAGCACCCGACTAGCGGGTTTCCCCGGGGAGCTGTTTTTT. It is translated as CASSTRLAGFPGELFF. Full variable domain (remainder filled in from reference TRBV7-8 and TRBJ2-2): GAGVSQSPRYKVAKRGQDVALRCDPISGHVSLFWYQQALGQGPEFLTYFQNEAQLDKSGLPSDRFFAERPEGSVSTLKIQRTQQEDSAVYLCASSTRLAGFPGELFFGEGSRLTVL.

The V and J genes are TRBV19 and TRBJ1-3; D uncertain. V was pared by 6 bases and J by 4 bases, with 10 bases between. Germline lookup yields CDR1 LNHDA and CDR2 SQIVND (reference sequence). There are 13 residues in the CDR3. This CDR3 reads CASSGKVGNTIYF. The CDR3, as DNA: TGTGCCAGTAGCGGAAAGGTCGGAAACACCATATATTTT.

The chain carries TRBV2 and TRBJ1-5, with D hard to call. There are 15 residues in the CDR3. Germline V lookup: CDR1 SNHLY, CDR2 FYNNEI. Trimming cost V 6 bases and J 0 bases, with 12 bases left between them. The CDR3 sequence is CASSADSASNQPQHF. DNA for the CDR3: TGTGCCAGCAGCGCTGACTCCGCTAGCAATCAGCCCCAGCATTTT.

The V call is TRBV5-8, the J call TRBJ1-5; 9 nucleotides match TRBD1. The CDR3 consists of 15 residues. Germline V gene data show CDR1 as SGHTS and CDR2 as YDEGEE. The ends lost 4 bases at V and 3 bases at J; junction bases unmatched: 5. The CDR3 DNA reads as TGTGCCAGCAGCCCGAGGACAGGGGACAATCAGCCCCAGCATTTT. It translates to CASSPRTGDNQPQHF.

This chain connects TRBV4-1 to TRBJ2-3; 10 nucleotides align to TRBD2. Trimming removed 0 bases from V and 6 bases from J; junction bases left unmatched: 9. The germline CDR1 and CDR2 sequences are MGHRA and YSYEKL. This CDR3 spans 17 amino acids. The chain's CDR3 is CASSQDTLAGDWDTQYF. The DNA of the CDR3 is TGCGCCAGCAGCCAAGATACGCTAGCGGGAGACTGGGATACGCAGTATTTT.

The V and J genes are TRBV19 and TRBJ1-2; a weak D match, TRBD1 (5 bases). Per the germline V gene, CDR1 is LNHDA and CDR2 is SQIVND (reference sequence). Trimming took off 4 bases at V and 3 bases at J, with 9 bases between the two ends. This CDR3 has 13 amino acids. Here the CDR3 reads CASSTGTDYGYTF. The CDR3 DNA follows: TGTGCCAGTAGTACCGGGACGGACTATGGCTACACCTTC.

The chain employs TRBV23-1 and TRBJ1-1; D not certain. TRBV23-1 is annotated as an ORF whose role is uncertain. This CDR3 has 11 amino acids. The V gene lost 4 bases and the J gene lost 5 bases, with 5 bases spanning the gap. Here the CDR3 DNA reads TGCGCCAGCAGTCGAGGTACTGAAGCTTTCTTT. Translation gives CASSRGTEAFF.